A single TCR beta chain is shown here with its context. What it binds is not known. The record originates from a study of cytomegalovirus exposure and HLA in healthy donors. Broader study findings: The authors reported that TCR beta sequences could predict HLA-A and HLA-B alleles. These predictions were accurate for most subjects in the first cohort. For cytomegalovirus status, the classifier reportedly gave diagnoses with high specificity and sensitivity. Association of approximately 18,000 TCR beta sequences with HLA alleles was found at 0.05 false discovery rate in a later analysis.

The CDR3 is 12 residues long. The V segment lost 7 bases and the J segment 5 bases; nucleotides outside the gene matches: 5. In germline, CDR1 is GTSNPN, CDR2 SVGIG (reference sequence). With 60 Vbeta and 13 Jbeta primers, the PCR was carried out. TCRdb's table, derived via immunoSEQ multiplex PCR, lists solely in-frame clones and lacks some. The repertoire holds 200,000 or so clones, 75% to 80% seen once, with around 1.8% in the top ten. The receptor comes from a man aged 18 to 30 in good health and CMV-seronegative. Sequenced: PBMCs. V usage is TRBV30 and J usage is TRBJ2-1; 7 positions match TRBD1. CDR3: CALGQVDNEQFF. The CDR3 region has the DNA TGTGCCTTAGGACAGGTCGACAATGAGCAGTTCTTC.